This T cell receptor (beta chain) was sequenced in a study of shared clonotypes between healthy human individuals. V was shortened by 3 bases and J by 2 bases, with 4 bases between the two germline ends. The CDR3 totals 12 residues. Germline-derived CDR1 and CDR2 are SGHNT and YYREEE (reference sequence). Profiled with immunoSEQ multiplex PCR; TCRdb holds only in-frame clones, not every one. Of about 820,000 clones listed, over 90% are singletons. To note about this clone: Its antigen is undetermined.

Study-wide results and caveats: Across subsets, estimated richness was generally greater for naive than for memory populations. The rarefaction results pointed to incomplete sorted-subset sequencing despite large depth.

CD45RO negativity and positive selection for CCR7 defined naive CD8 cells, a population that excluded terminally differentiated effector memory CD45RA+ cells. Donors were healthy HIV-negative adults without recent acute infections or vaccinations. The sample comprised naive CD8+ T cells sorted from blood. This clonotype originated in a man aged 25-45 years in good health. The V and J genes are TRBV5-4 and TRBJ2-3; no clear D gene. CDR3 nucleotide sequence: TGTGCCAGCAGCTACTACACAGATACGCAGTATTTT. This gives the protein CASSYYTDTQYF. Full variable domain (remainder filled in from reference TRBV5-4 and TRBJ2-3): ETGVTQSPTHLIKTRGQQVTLRCSSQSGHNTVSWYQQALGQGPQFIFQYYREEENGRGNFPPRFSGLQFPNYSSELNVNALELDDSALYLCASSYYTDTQYFGPGTRLTVL.